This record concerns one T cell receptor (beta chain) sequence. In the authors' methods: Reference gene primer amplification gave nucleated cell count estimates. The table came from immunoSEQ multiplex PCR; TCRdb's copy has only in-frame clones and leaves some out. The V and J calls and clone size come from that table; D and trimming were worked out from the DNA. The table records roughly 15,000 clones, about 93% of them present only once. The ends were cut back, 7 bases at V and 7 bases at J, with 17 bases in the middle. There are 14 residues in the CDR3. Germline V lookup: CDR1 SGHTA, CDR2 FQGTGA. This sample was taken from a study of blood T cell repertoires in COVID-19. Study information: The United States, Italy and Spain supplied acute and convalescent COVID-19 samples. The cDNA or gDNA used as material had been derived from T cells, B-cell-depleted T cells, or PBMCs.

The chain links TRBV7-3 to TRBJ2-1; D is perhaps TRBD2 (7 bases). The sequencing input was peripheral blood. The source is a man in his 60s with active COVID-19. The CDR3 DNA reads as TGTGCCAGCAATCTGGGGGGGCCGCTGAATGAGCAGTTCTTC. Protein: CASNLGGPLNEQFF.